This TCR beta chain is from a study of cytomegalovirus exposure and HLA in healthy donors. TCRdb's table, derived via immunoSEQ multiplex PCR, lists solely in-frame clones and lacks some. The sample yields more than 300,000 clones, roughly 89% seen once. General study results and limits: A few CMV-associated chains were confirmed in vitro to be specific for CMV antigens. Clusters of TCRs from the first cohort tended to co-occur in the 110 or so validation repertoires (as a later analysis found). A list of 164 TCR beta chains associated with cytomegalovirus was given.

Only one count was recorded for this clone. Its antigen is as yet unknown. The CDR3 length is 16 residues. V shed 0 bases and J 10 bases; nucleotides not matched to a gene: 10. The V gene's germline CDR1 is MNHEY and CDR2 SVGAGI. The chain has TRBV6-5 and TRBJ2-1; 9 nucleotides align to TRBD2. The sample comprised PBMCs. The TCR comes from a young woman in good health and CMV-seronegative. CDR3 amino acids: CASSYSISSGMDEQFF. The CDR3 region has the DNA TGTGCCAGCAGTTACTCTATCTCTAGCGGGATGGACGAGCAGTTCTTC.